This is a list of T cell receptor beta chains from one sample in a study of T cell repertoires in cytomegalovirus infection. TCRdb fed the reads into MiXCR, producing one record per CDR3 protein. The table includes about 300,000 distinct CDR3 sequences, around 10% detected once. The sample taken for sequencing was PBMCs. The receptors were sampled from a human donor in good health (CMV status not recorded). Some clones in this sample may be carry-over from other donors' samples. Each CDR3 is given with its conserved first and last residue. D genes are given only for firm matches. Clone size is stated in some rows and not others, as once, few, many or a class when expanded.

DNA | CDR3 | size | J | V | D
TGTGCCAGCAGTCGCCCGTCCGGACTAGGAAGAGAGACCCAGTACTTC | CASSRPSGLGRETQYF | many | TRBJ2-5 | TRBV6-2/TRBV6-3 | TRBD2
TGTGCCAGCAGCTTAGCCGCAGGCGGCAATCAGCCCCAGCATTTT | CASSLAAGGNQPQHF | many | TRBJ1-5 | TRBV7-2 | -
TGTGCCAGCAGCTTGACCCTAGTGGAGACCCAGTACTTC | CASSLTLVETQYF | - | TRBJ2-5 | TRBV5-4 | -
TGTGCCAGCAGCTTAACAGGGTCAGATCAGCCCCAGCATTTT | CASSLTGSDQPQHF | many | TRBJ1-5 | TRBV7-8 | -
TGTGCCAGCAGCTGGGGACAGGGAGCCCTAAATGAGCAGTTCTTC | CASSWGQGALNEQFF | - | TRBJ2-1 | TRBV28 | TRBD1
TGCGCCAGCAGCCCCGGACAGGCGGATAGGGGTGCCGGGGAGCTGTTTTTT | CASSPGQADRGAGELFF | - | TRBJ2-2 | TRBV5-1 | TRBD1
TGCAGTGCTAGTAGTCTAGCGGGGGATACCGGGGAGCTGTTTTTT | CSASSLAGDTGELFF | - | TRBJ2-2 | TRBV20-1 | TRBD2
TGTGCCAGCACCCGCCCCGGGACCCCATATAGCAGGAACACTGAAGCTTTCTTT | CASTRPGTPYSRNTEAFF | - | TRBJ1-1 | TRBV7-9 | -
TGTGCCAGCAGTTTCCCAGAGGCGGGGGGGCCTTCCACAGATACGCAGTATTTT | CASSFPEAGGPSTDTQYF | - | TRBJ2-3 | TRBV28 | TRBD2
TGTGCCAGCAGTCTCTACCTCCGTCTGGCTTTCTTT | CASSLYLRLAFF | many | TRBJ1-1 | TRBV12-3/TRBV12-4 | -
TGTGCCAGCCCCCGGGGTAGCAGGAACACCGGGGAGCTGTTTTTT | CASPRGSRNTGELFF | many | TRBJ2-2 | TRBV18 | -
TGTGCCAGCAGTGACACCGGGGCCCAGGAGGAGACCCAGTACTTC | CASSDTGAQEETQYF | - | TRBJ2-5 | TRBV6-4 | -
TGTGCCAGCAGTTTAAGTGCAGGGGCCCCTCAGCCCCAGCATTTT | CASSLSAGAPQPQHF | many | TRBJ1-5 | TRBV28 | -
TGTGCCATCGGTTCCCCCCGGCTCTCTGGAAACACCATATATTTT | CAIGSPRLSGNTIYF | many | TRBJ1-3 | TRBV10-3 | -
TGCAGCGCCCCAAACCTTGGGGTAGGCTACACCTTC | CSAPNLGVGYTF | many | TRBJ1-2 | TRBV29-1 | -
TGCAGCGTACAGCGGGGGTACAATGAGCAGTTCTTC | CSVQRGYNEQFF | many | TRBJ2-1 | TRBV29-1 | TRBD2
TGCGCCAGCAGCCAACCGGACGGATTGAACACTGAAGCTTTCTTT | CASSQPDGLNTEAFF | many | TRBJ1-1 | TRBV4-1 | -
TGCAGCGTTGAAGAGGCTGGCTACACCTTC | CSVEEAGYTF | few | TRBJ1-2 | TRBV29-1 | -
TGCAGTGCTCCAAGGTCTAGCACAGATACGCAGTATTTT | CSAPRSSTDTQYF | many | TRBJ2-3 | TRBV20-1 | -
TGCAGCGTTCCGGGGACAGTTCCCACTGAAGCTTTCTTT | CSVPGTVPTEAFF | many | TRBJ1-1 | TRBV29-1 | TRBD1
TGCGCCAGCAGACCACAGGGGGGGAACACTGAAGCTTTCTTT | CASRPQGGNTEAFF | many | TRBJ1-1 | TRBV23-1 | TRBD1
TGTGCCAGCGTACCCGGGACAGGGACCTACAATGAGCAGTTCTTC | CASVPGTGTYNEQFF | many | TRBJ2-1 | TRBV28 | TRBD1
TGTGCCAGCAGCTTGGGTGGTGTACGGTATGGCTACACCTTC | CASSLGGVRYGYTF | many | TRBJ1-2 | TRBV5-6 | -
TGTGCCAGCAGTTACTTGTCGGGACAGGGCAATCAGCCCCAGCATTTT | CASSYLSGQGNQPQHF | - | TRBJ1-5 | TRBV12-3/TRBV12-4 | TRBD1
TGTGCCAGCAGTGACTCATCGGGACAGGAGTCTTTCTACTATGGCTACACCTTC | CASSDSSGQESFYYGYTF | many | TRBJ1-2 | TRBV6-4 | TRBD1
TGTGCCAGCAGCCCCGGAGGGAGCACCGGGGAGCTGTTTTTT | CASSPGGSTGELFF | many | TRBJ2-2 | TRBV7-9 | -
TGTGCCAGCAGCTTAGCAACAGGTCCCTACGAGCAGTACTTC | CASSLATGPYEQYF | - | TRBJ2-7 | TRBV7-9 | -
TGTGCCAGCAGTAGTAGTTCCACCGGGGAGCTGTTTTTT | CASSSSSTGELFF | - | TRBJ2-2 | TRBV7-9 | -
TGTGCCAGCAGTTTAGCAGGGTCAGTGCCCCAGCATTTT | CASSLAGSVPQHF | many | TRBJ1-5 | TRBV12-3/TRBV12-4 | -
TGTGCCAGCAGCGACCGGACAGGTAGAAACACTGAAGCTTTCTTT | CASSDRTGRNTEAFF | few | TRBJ1-1 | TRBV27 | TRBD1
TGTGCCAGCAGCTTAGCGGACGGTCCTCAGCCCCAGCATTTT | CASSLADGPQPQHF | few | TRBJ1-5 | TRBV7-2 | -
TGTGCCAGCAGCTTTGGGACTGGAGGGCGCTATGGCTACACCTTC | CASSFGTGGRYGYTF | many | TRBJ1-2 | TRBV7-2 | -
TGTGCCAGCAGCGTGGGGGGCTCTACTGAAGCTTTCTTT | CASSVGGSTEAFF | many | TRBJ1-1 | TRBV9 | -
TGTGCCAGCAGCTTGGGGACAGGGGCTAACTATGGCTACACCTTC | CASSLGTGANYGYTF | many | TRBJ1-2 | TRBV5-4 | TRBD1
TGTGCCAGCAGTTTAATGGATATCTCTGGAAACACCATATATTTT | CASSLMDISGNTIYF | many | TRBJ1-3 | TRBV12-3/TRBV12-4 | -
TGCAGTGCTAGAGGAGGGACAGAACTAACCGGGGAGCTGTTTTTT | CSARGGTELTGELFF | - | TRBJ2-2 | TRBV20-1 | TRBD1
TGTGCCAGCCAGCCTAGCGGTGGTAGGGTCTACAATGAGCAGTTCTTC | CASQPSGGRVYNEQFF | many | TRBJ2-1 | TRBV7-9 | TRBD2
TGTGCCAGCAGCCAAGGAGCAGGGAACACTGAAGCTTTCTTT | CASSQGAGNTEAFF | few | TRBJ1-1 | TRBV3-1 | -
TGTGCCAGCAGCTTAGCAGGGGCTGAACTGTTTTTT | CASSLAGAELFF | many | TRBJ1-4 | TRBV7-9 | -
TGCAGCGGTACGAACAATGAGCAGTTCTTC | CSGTNNEQFF | few | TRBJ2-1 | TRBV29-1 | -
TGTGCCAGCAGTTACTCTGGGACATTCTACAATGAGCAGTTCTTC | CASSYSGTFYNEQFF | - | TRBJ2-1 | TRBV6-2/TRBV6-3 | -
TGTGCCAGCAGCCCTACAGCGGCCGGGGAGCTGTTTTTT | CASSPTAAGELFF | many | TRBJ2-2 | TRBV7-6 | -
TGCAGCGTTGGCCTCTCCTACAATGAGCAGTTCTTC | CSVGLSYNEQFF | many | TRBJ2-1 | TRBV29-1 | -
TGTGCCAGCACCGCGGCCTGGGCTGGCGAGCAGTACTTC | CASTAAWAGEQYF | - | TRBJ2-7 | TRBV12-3/TRBV12-4 | -
TGTGCCAGTAGAACATGGGACAGGGACAAAAACATTCAGTACTTC | CASRTWDRDKNIQYF | - | TRBJ2-4 | TRBV19 | TRBD1
TGTGCCAGCGGCCCTAATGGCTACACCTTC | CASGPNGYTF | few | TRBJ1-2 | TRBV6-6 | -
TGCGCCAGCAGTCAAGAGAAGGGGACAGGTTCCTACAATGAGCAGTTCTTC | CASSQEKGTGSYNEQFF | many | TRBJ2-1 | TRBV23-1 | TRBD1
TGTGCCAGCAGTTACCTAGCGGGGACCACAGATACGCAGTATTTT | CASSYLAGTTDTQYF | - | TRBJ2-3 | TRBV6-2/TRBV6-3 | TRBD2
TGTGCCAGTAACAGGGATCCGAACACTGAAGCTTTCTTT | CASNRDPNTEAFF | many | TRBJ1-1 | TRBV5-5 | -
TGTGCCAGCAGCCACCCCGGGACTGACGGAGGCACCTTC | CASSHPGTDGGTF | few | TRBJ1-2 | TRBV6-2/TRBV6-3 | -
TGCAGCCTCGCCGGGGGACTGACACAGGTGCAGTTCTTC | CSLAGGLTQVQFF | few | TRBJ2-1 | TRBV29-1 | -